This T cell receptor (beta chain) was retrieved from a study of cytomegalovirus exposure and HLA in healthy donors. Regarding this clone: Its antigen is as yet unknown.

The CDR3 sequence is 18 residues long. V gave up 8 bases and J gave up 3 bases; unmatched junction bases: 9. The V gene's germline CDR1 is SNHLY and CDR2 FYNNEI. The PCR was carried out with 60 Vbeta primers and 13 Jbeta primers. Some clones are missing from TCRdb's copy, which holds only in-frame ones; the method was immunoSEQ multiplex PCR. The profile shows some 150,000 clones, around 74% of them singletons. Nominal health characterized the donors when sampled, though unrecorded immune exposures were likely. Regarding the study as a whole: The majority of TCR sequences were rare, yet some public TCRs appeared in many donors.

Sequencing was performed on PBMCs. This TCR was sampled from a man younger than 35 in good health and CMV-seropositive. The chain links TRBV2 to TRBJ2-2, with 16 bases that match TRBD2. The CDR3 DNA reads TGTGCCAGCCAACCGGGACTAGCGGGAGGGCCGTACACCGGGGAGCTGTTTTTT. Protein sequence: CASQPGLAGGPYTGELFF.